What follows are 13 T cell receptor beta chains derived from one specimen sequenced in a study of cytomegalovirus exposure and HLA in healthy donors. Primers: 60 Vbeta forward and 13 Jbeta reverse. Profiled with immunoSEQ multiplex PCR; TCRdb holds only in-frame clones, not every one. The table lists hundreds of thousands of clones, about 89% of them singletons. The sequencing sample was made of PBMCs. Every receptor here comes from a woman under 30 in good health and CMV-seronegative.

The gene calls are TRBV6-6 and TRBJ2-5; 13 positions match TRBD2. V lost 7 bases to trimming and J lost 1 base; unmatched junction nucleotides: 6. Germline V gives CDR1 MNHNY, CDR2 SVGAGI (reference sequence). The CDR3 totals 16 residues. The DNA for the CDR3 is TGTGCCAGCACCAATGGACTAGCGGGAGTCCAAGAGACCCAGTACTTC. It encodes CASTNGLAGVQETQYF.

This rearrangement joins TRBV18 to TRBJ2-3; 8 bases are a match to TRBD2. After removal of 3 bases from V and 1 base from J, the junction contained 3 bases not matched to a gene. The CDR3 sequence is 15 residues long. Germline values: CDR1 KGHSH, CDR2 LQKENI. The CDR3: CASSPKLAGTDTQYF. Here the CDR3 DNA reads TGTGCCAGCTCACCTAAACTAGCGGGCACAGATACGCAGTATTTT. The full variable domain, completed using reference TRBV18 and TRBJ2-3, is NAGVMQNPRHLVRRRGQEARLRCSPMKGHSHVYWYRQLPEEGLKFMVYLQKENIIDESGMPKERFSAEFPKEGPSILRIQQVVRGDSAAYFCASSPKLAGTDTQYFGPGTRLTVL.

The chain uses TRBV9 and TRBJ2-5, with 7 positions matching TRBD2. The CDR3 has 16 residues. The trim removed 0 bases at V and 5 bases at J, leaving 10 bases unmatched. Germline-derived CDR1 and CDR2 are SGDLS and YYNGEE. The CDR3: CASSVVVGGGGETQYF. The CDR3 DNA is TGTGCCAGCAGCGTAGTCGTCGGCGGGGGAGGGGAGACCCAGTACTTC.

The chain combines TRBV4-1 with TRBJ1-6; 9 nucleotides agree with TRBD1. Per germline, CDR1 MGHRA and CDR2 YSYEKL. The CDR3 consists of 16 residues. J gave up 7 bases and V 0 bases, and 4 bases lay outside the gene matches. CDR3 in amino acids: CASSQDHRGPNSPLHF. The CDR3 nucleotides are TGCGCCAGCAGCCAAGACCACAGGGGGCCGAATTCACCCCTCCACTTT.

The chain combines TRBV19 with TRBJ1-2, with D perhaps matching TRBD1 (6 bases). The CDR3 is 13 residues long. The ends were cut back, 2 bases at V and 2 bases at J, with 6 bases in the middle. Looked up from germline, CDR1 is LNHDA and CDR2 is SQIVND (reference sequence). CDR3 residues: CASSITGNYGYTF. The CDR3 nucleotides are TGTGCCAGTAGTATAACAGGGAACTATGGCTACACCTTC.

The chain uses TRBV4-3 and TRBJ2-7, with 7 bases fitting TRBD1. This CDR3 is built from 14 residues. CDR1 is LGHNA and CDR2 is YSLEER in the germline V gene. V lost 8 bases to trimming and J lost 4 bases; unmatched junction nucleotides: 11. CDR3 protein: CASPLRQGRYEQYF. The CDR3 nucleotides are TGCGCCAGCCCGCTCAGACAGGGTCGGTACGAGCAGTACTTC.

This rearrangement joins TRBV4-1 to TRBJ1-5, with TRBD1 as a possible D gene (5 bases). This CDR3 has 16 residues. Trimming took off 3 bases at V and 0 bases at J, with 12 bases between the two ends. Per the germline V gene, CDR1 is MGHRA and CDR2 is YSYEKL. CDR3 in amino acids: CASSHPRGNSNQPQHF. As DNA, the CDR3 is TGCGCCAGCAGCCACCCCCGGGGGAATAGCAATCAGCCCCAGCATTTT.

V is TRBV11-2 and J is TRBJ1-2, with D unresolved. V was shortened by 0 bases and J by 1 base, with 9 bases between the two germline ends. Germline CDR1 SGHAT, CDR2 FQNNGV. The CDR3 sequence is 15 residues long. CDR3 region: CASSLDSVYNYGYTF. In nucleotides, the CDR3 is TGTGCCAGCAGCTTAGATTCCGTTTATAACTATGGCTACACCTTC.

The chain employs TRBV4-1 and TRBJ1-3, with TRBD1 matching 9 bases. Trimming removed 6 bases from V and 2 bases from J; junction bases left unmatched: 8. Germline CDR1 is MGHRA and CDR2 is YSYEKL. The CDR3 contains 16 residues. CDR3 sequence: CASRPTGGRTGNTIYF. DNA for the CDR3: TGCGCCAGCAGGCCAACAGGGGGCCGAACTGGAAACACCATATATTTT.

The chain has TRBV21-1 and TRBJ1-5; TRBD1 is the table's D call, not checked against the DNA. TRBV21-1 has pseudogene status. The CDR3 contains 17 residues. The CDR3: CANRDSYTPGSNQPQHF. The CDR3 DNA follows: TGTGCCAACCGGGACAGCTACACCCCGGGGAGCAATCAGCCCCAGCATTTT.

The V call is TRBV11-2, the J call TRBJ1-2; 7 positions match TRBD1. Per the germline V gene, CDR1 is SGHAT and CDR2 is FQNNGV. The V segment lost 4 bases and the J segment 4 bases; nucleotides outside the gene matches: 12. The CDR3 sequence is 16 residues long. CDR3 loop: CASSSVGGSEGYGYTF. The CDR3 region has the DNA TGTGCCAGCAGCTCTGTAGGGGGCTCGGAGGGCTATGGCTACACCTTC.

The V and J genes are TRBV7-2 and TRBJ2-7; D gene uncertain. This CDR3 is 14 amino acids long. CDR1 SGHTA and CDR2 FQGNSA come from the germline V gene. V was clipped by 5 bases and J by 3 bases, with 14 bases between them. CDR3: CASSPRREIYEQYF. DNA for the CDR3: TGTGCCAGCAGCCCCCGTCGCGAGATCTACGAGCAGTACTTC.

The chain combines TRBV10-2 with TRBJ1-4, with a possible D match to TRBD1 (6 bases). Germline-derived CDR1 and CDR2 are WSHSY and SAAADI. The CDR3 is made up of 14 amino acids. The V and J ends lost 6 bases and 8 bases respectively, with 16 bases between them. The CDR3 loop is CASSETGTEEKLFF. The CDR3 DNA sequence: TGCGCCAGCAGCGAAACAGGGACGGAAGAAAAACTGTTTTTT.